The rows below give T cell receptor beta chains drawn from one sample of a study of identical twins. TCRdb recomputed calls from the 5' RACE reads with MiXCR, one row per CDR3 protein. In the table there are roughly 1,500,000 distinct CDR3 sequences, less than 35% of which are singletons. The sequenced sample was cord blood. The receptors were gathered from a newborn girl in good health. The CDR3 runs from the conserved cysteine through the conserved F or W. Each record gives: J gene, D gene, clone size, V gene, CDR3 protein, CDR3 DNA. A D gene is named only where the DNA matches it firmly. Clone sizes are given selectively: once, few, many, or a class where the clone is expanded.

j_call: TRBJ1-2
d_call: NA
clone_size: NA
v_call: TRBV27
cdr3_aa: CASSPGHNYGCTF
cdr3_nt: TGTGCCAGCAGTCCGGGACATAACTATGGCTGCACCTTC

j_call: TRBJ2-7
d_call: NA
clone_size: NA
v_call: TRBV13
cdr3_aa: CASSFQISSYEQYF
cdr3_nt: TGTGCCAGCAGCTTTCAGATCAGCTCCTACGAGCAGTACTTC

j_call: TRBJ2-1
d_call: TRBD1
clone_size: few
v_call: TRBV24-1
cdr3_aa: CATSPRDRHTYNEQFF
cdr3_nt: TGTGCCACCAGTCCCCGGGACAGACACACCTACAATGAGCAGTTCTTC

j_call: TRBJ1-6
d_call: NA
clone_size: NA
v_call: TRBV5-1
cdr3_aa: CASSLARDTRGNSPLHF
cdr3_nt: TGCGCCAGCAGCTTGGCCCGGGACACCAGGGGTAATTCACCCCTCCACTTT

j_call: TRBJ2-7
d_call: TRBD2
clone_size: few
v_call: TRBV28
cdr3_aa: CASSTSGKPYEQYF
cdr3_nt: TGTGCCAGCAGTACTAGCGGGAAACCCTACGAGCAGTACTTC

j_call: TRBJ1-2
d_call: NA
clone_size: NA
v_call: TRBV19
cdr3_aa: CASKRRKYGYTF
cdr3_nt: TGTGCCAGTAAGCGGCGGAAGTATGGCTACACCTTC

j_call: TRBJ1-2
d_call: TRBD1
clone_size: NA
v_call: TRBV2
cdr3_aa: CASSERQGGYGYTF
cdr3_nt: TGTGCCAGCAGTGAAAGGCAGGGGGGCTATGGCTACACCTTC

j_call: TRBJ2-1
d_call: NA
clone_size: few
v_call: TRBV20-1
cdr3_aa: CSARVGGLAGLPRNEQFF
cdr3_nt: TGCAGTGCTAGAGTTGGGGGTTTGGCGGGCCTCCCGAGGAATGAGCAGTTCTTC

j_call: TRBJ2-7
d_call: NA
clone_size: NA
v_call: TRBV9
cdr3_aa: CASSPYDNEQYF
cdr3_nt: TGTGCCAGCAGCCCCTATGACAATGAGCAGTACTTC

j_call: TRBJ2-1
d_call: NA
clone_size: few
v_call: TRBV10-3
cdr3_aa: CAISSNQGQNEQFF
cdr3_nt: TGTGCCATCAGTTCCAACCAGGGGCAGAATGAGCAGTTCTTC

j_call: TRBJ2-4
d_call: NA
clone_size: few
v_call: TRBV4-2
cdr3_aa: CASSQDPGAYDIQYF
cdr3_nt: TGTGCCAGCAGCCAAGATCCGGGGGCTTACGACATTCAGTACTTC

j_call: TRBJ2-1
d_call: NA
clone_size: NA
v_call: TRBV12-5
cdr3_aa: CASGRDYNEQFF
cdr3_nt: TGTGCTAGTGGCCGGGACTACAATGAGCAGTTCTTC

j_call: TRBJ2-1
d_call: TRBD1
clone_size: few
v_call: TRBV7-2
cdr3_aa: CASSGTGGAYNEQFF
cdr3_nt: TGTGCCAGCAGCGGTACAGGGGGCGCCTACAATGAGCAGTTCTTC

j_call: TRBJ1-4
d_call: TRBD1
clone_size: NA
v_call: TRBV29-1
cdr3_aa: CSVRRGATNEKLFF
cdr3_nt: TGCAGCGTTCGCAGGGGGGCAACTAATGAAAAACTGTTTTTT